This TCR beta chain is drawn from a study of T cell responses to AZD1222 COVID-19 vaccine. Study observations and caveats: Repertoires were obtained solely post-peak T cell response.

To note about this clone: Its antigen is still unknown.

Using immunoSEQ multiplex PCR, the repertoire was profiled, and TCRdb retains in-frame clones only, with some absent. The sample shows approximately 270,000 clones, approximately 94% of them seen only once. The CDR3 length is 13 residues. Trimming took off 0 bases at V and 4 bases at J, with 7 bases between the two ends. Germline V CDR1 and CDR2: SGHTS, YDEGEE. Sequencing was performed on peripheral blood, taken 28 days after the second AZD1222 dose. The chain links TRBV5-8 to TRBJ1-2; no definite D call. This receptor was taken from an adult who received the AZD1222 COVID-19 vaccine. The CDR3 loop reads CASSLGPGYGYTF. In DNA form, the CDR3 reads TGTGCCAGCAGCTTGGGTCCCGGCTATGGCTACACCTTC.